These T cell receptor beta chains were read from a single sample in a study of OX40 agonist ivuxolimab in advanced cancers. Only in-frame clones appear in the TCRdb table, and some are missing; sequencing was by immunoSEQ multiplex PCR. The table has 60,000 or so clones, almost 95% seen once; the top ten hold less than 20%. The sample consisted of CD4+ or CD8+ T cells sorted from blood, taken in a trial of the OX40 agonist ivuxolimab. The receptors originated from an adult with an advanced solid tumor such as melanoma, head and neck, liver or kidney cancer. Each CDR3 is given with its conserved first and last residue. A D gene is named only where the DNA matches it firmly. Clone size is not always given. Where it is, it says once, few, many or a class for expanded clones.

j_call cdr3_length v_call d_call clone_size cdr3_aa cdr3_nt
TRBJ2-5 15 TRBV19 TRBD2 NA CASAWRLAGEETQYF TGTGCCAGTGCCTGGAGACTAGCGGGAGAAGAGACCCAGTACTTC
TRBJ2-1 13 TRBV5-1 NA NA CASSLWGSDEQFF TGCGCCAGCAGCTTATGGGGCTCGGATGAGCAGTTCTTC
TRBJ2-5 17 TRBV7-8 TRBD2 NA CASSRGTLGRRSETQYF TGTGCCAGCAGCCGGGGAACGCTCGGGAGGAGGTCGGAGACCCAGTACTTC
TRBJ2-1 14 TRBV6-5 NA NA CASTPLGGYNEQFF TGTGCCAGCACCCCCCTTGGGGGCTACAATGAGCAGTTCTTC
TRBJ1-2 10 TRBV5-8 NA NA CASSLLRTAF TGTGCCAGCAGCTTACTACGGACGGCCTTC
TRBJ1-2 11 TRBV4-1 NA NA CASSAGGGYTF TGCGCCAGCAGCGCCGGGGGGGGCTACACCTTC
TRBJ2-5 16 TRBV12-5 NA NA CASGFPHGGSTETQYF TGTGCTAGTGGTTTTCCCCATGGGGGGAGCACAGAGACCCAGTACTTC
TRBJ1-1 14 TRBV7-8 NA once CASSLRDTGTEAFF TGTGCCAGCAGCTTGAGGGACACCGGAACTGAAGCTTTCTTT
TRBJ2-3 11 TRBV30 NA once CAWSITDTQYF TGTGCCTGGAGTATAACAGATACGCAGTATTTT
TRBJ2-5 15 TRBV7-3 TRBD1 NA CASSSRGQRQETQYF TGTGCCAGCAGCTCAAGGGGACAGCGCCAAGAGACCCAGTACTTC
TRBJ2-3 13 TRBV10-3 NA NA CAISDPIGDTQYF TGTGCCATCAGTGATCCAATAGGAGATACGCAGTATTTT
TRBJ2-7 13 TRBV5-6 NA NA CASSPGPAYEQYF TGTGCCAGCAGCCCTGGGCCGGCCTACGAGCAGTACTTC
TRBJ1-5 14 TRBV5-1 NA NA CASSLDWGNQPQHF TGCGCCAGCAGCTTGGACTGGGGCAATCAGCCCCAGCATTTT
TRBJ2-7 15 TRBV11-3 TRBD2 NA CASSLTSLAEYEQYF TGTGCCAGCAGCTTAACTTCCCTAGCGGAATACGAGCAGTACTTC
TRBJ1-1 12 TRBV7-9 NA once CASSPGKDEAFF TGTGCCAGCAGCCCGGGTAAGGATGAAGCTTTCTTT
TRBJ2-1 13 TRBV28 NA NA CASTRGSYNEQFF TGTGCCAGCACGAGGGGCTCCTACAATGAGCAGTTCTTC
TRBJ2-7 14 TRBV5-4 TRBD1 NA CASSTTGVGSEQYF TGTGCCAGCAGCACGACAGGGGTTGGTTCCGAGCAGTACTTC
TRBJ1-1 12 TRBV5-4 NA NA CASSLDPTPAFF TGTGCCAGCAGCTTGGATCCTACGCCGGCTTTCTTT
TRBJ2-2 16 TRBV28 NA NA CASSLAGLVPTGELFF TGTGCCAGCAGTTTGGCAGGGCTGGTCCCTACCGGGGAGCTGTTTTTT
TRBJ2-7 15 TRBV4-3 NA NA CASSQDTQSPYEQYF TGCGCCAGCAGCCAAGATACCCAGAGTCCCTACGAGCAGTACTTC
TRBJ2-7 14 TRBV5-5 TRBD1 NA CASSYGQGAYEQYF TGTGCCAGCAGCTACGGACAGGGGGCGTACGAGCAGTACTTC
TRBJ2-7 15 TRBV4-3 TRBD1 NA CASSQGTGGSNEQYF TGCGCCAGCAGCCAGGGGACAGGGGGCTCGAACGAGCAGTACTTC
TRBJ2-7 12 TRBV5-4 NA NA CASSYASYEQYF TGTGCCAGCAGTTACGCATCCTACGAGCAGTACTTC
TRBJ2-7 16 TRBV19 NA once CASSITVHTLSYEQYF TGTGCCAGTAGCATCACCGTACACACCCTCTCCTACGAGCAGTACTTC
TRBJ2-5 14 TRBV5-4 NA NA CASSLFSEQETQYF TGTGCCAGCAGCTTATTCTCTGAACAAGAGACCCAGTACTTC
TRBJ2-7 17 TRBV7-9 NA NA CASSSKWRDPSSYEQYF TGTGCCAGCAGCTCTAAGTGGCGGGATCCCAGCTCCTACGAGCAGTACTTC
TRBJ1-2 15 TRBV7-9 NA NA CASSPPRTANYGYTF TGTGCCAGCAGTCCACCCCGGACAGCTAACTATGGCTACACCTTC
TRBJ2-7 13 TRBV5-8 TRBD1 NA CASRKTGGYEQYF TGTGCCAGCAGGAAGACAGGGGGCTACGAGCAGTACTTC
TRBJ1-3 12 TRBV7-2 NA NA CASSLGGAPARF TGTGCCAGCAGCTTAGGCGGGGCCCCGGCGCGGTTT
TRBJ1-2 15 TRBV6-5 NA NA CASSPVGEAGYGYTF TGTGCCAGCAGCCCGGTGGGGGAGGCGGGCTATGGCTACACCTTC
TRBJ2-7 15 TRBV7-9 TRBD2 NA CASLSRTSGRYEQYF TGTGCCAGCTTATCCCGGACTAGCGGGAGGTACGAGCAGTACTTC
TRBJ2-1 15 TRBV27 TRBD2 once CASSSRGSSYNEQFF TGTGCCAGCAGTTCCCGCGGGAGCTCCTACAATGAGCAGTTCTTC
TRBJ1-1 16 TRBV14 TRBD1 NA CASSQLQGAINTEAFF TGTGCCAGCAGCCAGCTACAGGGGGCGATTAACACTGAAGCTTTCTTT
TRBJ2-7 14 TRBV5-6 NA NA CASSRDLSSYEQYF TGTGCCAGCAGCAGGGACCTCAGCTCCTACGAGCAGTACTTC
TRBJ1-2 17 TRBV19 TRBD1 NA CASSPDHPGQMVNGYTF TGTGCCAGTAGCCCCGATCATCCGGGACAGATGGTTAATGGCTACACCTTC
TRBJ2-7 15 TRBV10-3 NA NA CAISDPDPEYYEQYF TGTGCCATCAGTGACCCCGACCCCGAATACTACGAGCAGTACTTC
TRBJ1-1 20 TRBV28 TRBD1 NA CASSSRYRDRVGLSNTEAFF TGTGCCAGCAGTTCTCGGTACCGGGACAGGGTTGGATTGAGTAACACTGAAGCTTTCTTT
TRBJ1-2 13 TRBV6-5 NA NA CASSYSNSYGYTF TGTGCCAGCAGTTACTCGAATAGCTATGGCTACACCTTC
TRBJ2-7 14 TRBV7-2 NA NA CASRPTRAAYEQYF TGTGCCAGCAGACCTACTAGAGCCGCCTACGAGCAGTACTTC
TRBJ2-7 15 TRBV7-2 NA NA CASSLEGYGGDEQYF TGTGCCAGCAGCTTAGAAGGGTATGGGGGCGACGAGCAGTACTTC
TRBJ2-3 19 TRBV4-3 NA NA CASSQVVLKGSGRTDTQYF TGCGCCAGCAGCCAAGTAGTCCTTAAAGGAAGTGGTAGGACAGATACGCAGTATTTT
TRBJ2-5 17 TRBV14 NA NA CASSLKGGQRLQETQYF TGTGCCAGCAGCCTGAAGGGGGGACAACGGCTTCAAGAGACCCAGTACTTC
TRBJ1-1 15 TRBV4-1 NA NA CASSHAGRENTEAFF TGCGCCAGCAGCCACGCGGGACGGGAGAACACTGAAGCTTTCTTT